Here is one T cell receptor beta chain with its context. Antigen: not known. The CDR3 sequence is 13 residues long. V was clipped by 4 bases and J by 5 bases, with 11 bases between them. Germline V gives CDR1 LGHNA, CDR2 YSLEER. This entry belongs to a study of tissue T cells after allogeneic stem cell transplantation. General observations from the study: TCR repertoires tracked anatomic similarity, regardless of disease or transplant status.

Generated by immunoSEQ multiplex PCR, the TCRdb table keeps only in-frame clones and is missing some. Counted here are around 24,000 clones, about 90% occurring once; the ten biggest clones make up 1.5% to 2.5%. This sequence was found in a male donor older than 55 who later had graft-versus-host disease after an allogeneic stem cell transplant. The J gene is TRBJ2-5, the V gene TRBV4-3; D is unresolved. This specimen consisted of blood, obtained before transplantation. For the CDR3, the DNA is TGCGCCAGCAGCCCGGGTCCGTGGGAGACCCAGTACTTC. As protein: CASSPGPWETQYF.